The 16 T cell receptor beta chains below come from one sample, sequenced in a study of cytomegalovirus exposure and HLA in healthy donors. In the PCR, 60 Vbeta and 13 Jbeta primers were used. Here immunoSEQ multiplex PCR was the method, and the copy in TCRdb shows in-frame clones only, minus some. Altogether 100,000 to 150,000 clones are present, about 81% being singletons, with the ten largest covering about 1%. What was sequenced was PBMCs. These receptors came from a woman in her thirties in good health and CMV-seronegative.

The gene calls are TRBV9 and TRBJ1-6; D perhaps matches TRBD1 (6 bases). Germline CDR1 SGDLS, CDR2 YYNGEE. V dropped 4 bases and J dropped 6 bases, with 11 bases sitting between them. The CDR3 is 14 residues long. In nucleotides, the CDR3 is TGTGCCAGCAGCCCAGGGGTCGTTAATTCACCCCTCCACTTT. Translation gives CASSPGVVNSPLHF.

This clone was recorded a few times. The chain couples TRBV6-6 to TRBJ1-5; no definite D call. The V gene lost 5 bases and the J gene lost 5 bases, with 16 bases spanning the gap. The CDR3 has 15 amino acids. CDR1 and CDR2 from the germline V gene are MNHNY and SVGAGI (reference sequence). This CDR3 reads CASSLRPEGYQPQHF. CDR3 sequence (DNA): TGTGCCAGCAGTCTGAGACCCGAGGGCTATCAGCCCCAGCATTTT.

This chain connects TRBV25-1 to TRBJ1-4; D ambiguous. The CDR3 has 14 residues. The germline V gene has CDR1 MGHDK and CDR2 SYGVNS. V was cut by 6 bases and J by 0 bases, with 8 bases left in between. CDR3 DNA sequence: TGTGCCAGCAGCAGTTCCACAACTAATGAAAAACTGTTTTTT. Translated: CASSSSTTNEKLFF.

J is TRBJ1-4 and V is TRBV2; 7 bases map to TRBD1. Trimming cost V 6 bases and J 7 bases; bases outside gene matches: 5. Per the germline V gene, CDR1 is SNHLY and CDR2 is FYNNEI. The CDR3 totals 13 residues. The CDR3 loop is CASRQTGAEKLFF. DNA of the CDR3: TGTGCCAGCAGACAAACAGGGGCTGAAAAACTGTTTTTT.

The rearrangement links TRBV27 to TRBJ1-1; unclear D gene. Germline V gene lookup returns CDR1 MNHEY and CDR2 SMNVEV (reference sequence). This CDR3 contains 16 residues. Trimming stripped 5 bases from V and 1 base from J, with 17 bases between. As DNA, the CDR3 is TGTGCCAGCAGTCCCTCCAGAGGCGGCGGGAACACTGAAGCTTTCTTT. Encoded protein: CASSPSRGGGNTEAFF.

This rearrangement joins TRBV30 to TRBJ2-3, with a possible D match to TRBD1 (5 bases). The CDR3 contains 17 residues. Germline CDR1 reads GTSNPN; CDR2 reads SVGIG (reference sequence). Trimming removed 2 bases at V and 0 bases at J, with 18 bases between. The DNA for the CDR3 is TGTGCCTGGAGTCCCCGATGGGGCCTCGCTAGCACAGATACGCAGTATTTT. Amino acid sequence: CAWSPRWGLASTDTQYF.

This chain links TRBV7-2 with TRBJ2-6; 7 bases match TRBD1. The CDR3 totals 16 residues. Germline lookup yields CDR1 SGHTA and CDR2 FQGNSA. V lost 5 bases, J lost 2 bases, and 6 bases stayed unmatched. The CDR3: CASSRQGEAGANVLTF. DNA of the CDR3: TGTGCCAGCAGCCGACAGGGAGAGGCTGGGGCCAACGTCCTGACTTTC. Based on the CDR3 plus reference TRBV7-2 and TRBJ2-6, the full variable domain is GAGVSQSPSNKVTEKGKDVELRCDPISGHTALYWYRQSLGQGLEFLIYFQGNSAPDKSGLPSDRFSAERTGGSVSTLTIQRTQQEDSAVYLCASSRQGEAGANVLTFGAGSRLTVL.

V usage is TRBV29-1 and J usage is TRBJ2-5, with TRBD1 identical over 9 bases. The CDR3 has 14 amino acids. V trimming: 7 bases; J trimming: 2 bases; junction bases outside the gene matches: 8. Germline V gene sequence: CDR1 SQVTM, CDR2 ANQGSEA. CDR3 bases: TGCAGCGCATTCCGGGACAGGGAACAAGAGACCCAGTACTTC. Translating it yields CSAFRDREQETQYF.

This clone was counted a few times. The chain carries TRBV2 and TRBJ1-5, with TRBD1 as a possible D gene (6 bases). Trimming removed 8 bases at V and 6 bases at J, with 17 bases between. The CDR3 is made up of 14 amino acids. From germline, CDR1 is SNHLY and CDR2 FYNNEI. The DNA for the CDR3 is TGTGCCAGCTGTTTCGGGGGGCGCGGTCAGCCCCAGCATTTT. This sequence encodes CASCFGGRGQPQHF.

V and J are TRBV5-5 and TRBJ2-2, with TRBD2 matching 13 bases. CDR1 SGHKS and CDR2 YYEKEE come from the germline V gene (reference sequence). Unmatched junction bases numbered 9, after V lost 4 bases and J lost 6 bases. The CDR3 has 17 amino acids. CDR3 DNA sequence: TGTGCCAGCAGCCTATTACTAGCGGGAGGGCCGGCCGGGGAGCTGTTTTTT. Translated: CASSLLLAGGPAGELFF.

A single count supports this clone. The rearrangement joins TRBV6-5 to TRBJ2-5, with 13 bases identical to TRBD2. Per germline, CDR1 MNHEY and CDR2 SVGAGI. The V and J ends lost 8 bases and 4 bases, in that order; junction bases with no gene match: 7. This CDR3 region has 15 residues. The CDR3 DNA reads TGTGCCAGCGGAGGACTAGCGGGAGAGGGAGAGACCCAGTACTTC. It yields the protein CASGGLAGEGETQYF.

CDR3 loop: CASSFQGTSGRGGSYNEQFF. The CDR3, as DNA: TGTGCCAGCAGCTTTCAGGGGACTAGCGGGAGGGGAGGCTCCTACAATGAGCAGTTCTTC. The rearrangement joins TRBV5-8 to TRBJ2-1; 16 positions agree with TRBD2. This CDR3 comprises 20 residues. Germline V CDR1 and CDR2: SGHTS, YDEGEE. V gave up 2 bases and J gave up 0 bases; unmatched junction bases: 8.

The rearrangement links TRBV7-8 to TRBJ2-1, with 10 bases that match TRBD2. This CDR3 has 14 residues. Germline CDR1 SGHVS, CDR2 FQNEAQ. J was trimmed by 7 bases and V by 6 bases; bases with no gene match: 6. CDR3 in amino acids: CASRRAGGGNEQFF. CDR3 bases: TGTGCCAGCAGAAGAGCGGGAGGGGGGAATGAGCAGTTCTTC.

The chain carries TRBV10-3 and TRBJ2-7, with D possibly TRBD1 on 6 matching bases. The V gene's germline CDR1 is ENHRY and CDR2 SYGVKD. This CDR3 is built from 15 residues. V gave up 5 bases and J gave up 3 bases, with 17 bases separating them. CDR3 loop: CAISQPQGNIYEQYF. DNA for the CDR3: TGTGCCATCAGTCAGCCACAGGGTAATATCTACGAGCAGTACTTC.

The chain is built from TRBV7-3 and TRBJ1-1; D not resolved. Looked up from germline, CDR1 is SGHTA and CDR2 is FQGTGA. CDR3 length: 13 residues. The ends were cut back, 2 bases at V and 1 base at J, with 5 bases in the middle. The CDR3 DNA follows: TGTGCCAGCAGCTTACAAGCGAACACTGAAGCTTTCTTT. Protein: CASSLQANTEAFF.

The gene calls are TRBV5-4 and TRBJ1-6, with D hard to call. This CDR3 contains 12 residues. From germline, CDR1 is SGHNT and CDR2 YYREEE (reference sequence). V was shortened by 4 bases and J by 9 bases, with 8 bases between the two germline ends. The CDR3 DNA reads as TGTGCCAGCAGCACGGGTGGTTCACCCCTCCACTTT. This encodes CASSTGGSPLHF.